This T cell receptor (beta chain) was identified in a study of OX40 agonist ivuxolimab in advanced cancers. Germline CDR1 reads SGHRS; CDR2 reads YFSETQ. Trimming removed 4 bases from V and 7 bases from J; junction bases left unmatched: 9. The CDR3 loop spans 14 amino acids. Some clones are missing from TCRdb's copy, which holds only in-frame ones; the method was immunoSEQ multiplex PCR. The sample lists 70,000 to 90,000 clones; around 85% were seen once. The rearrangement joins TRBV5-1 to TRBJ2-7; 9 bases agree with TRBD1. The TCR was taken from an adult with an advanced solid tumor such as melanoma, head and neck, liver or kidney cancer. The specimen comprised CD4+ or CD8+ T cells sorted from blood, sampled in a trial of the OX40 agonist ivuxolimab. The CDR3 bases are TGCGCCAGCAGCCCGGGGGACAGGGTGGGTGAGCAGTACTTC. The encoded protein is CASSPGDRVGEQYF.